A single TCR beta chain is shown here with its context. Authors' processing steps: Amplified reference gene primers provided the basis for estimating nucleated cell counts. Profiling relied on immunoSEQ multiplex PCR, and the TCRdb table lists in-frame clones only, not all of them. Clonal size and the V and J genes are those of that table, whereas D and trimming came from the DNA. This repertoire shows under 90,000 clones, 90% to 95% found once; its top ten account for around 7.3%. The Seattle patients, enrolled during active infection, were followed longitudinally. These data are taken from a study of blood T cell repertoires in COVID-19. For the study at large: Sites in the United States, Italy and Spain provided acute and convalescent COVID-19 samples. T cells, B-cell-depleted T cells, or PBMCs provided the cDNA or gDNA that served as material.

This CDR3 spans 13 amino acids. Germline assignment: CDR1 MDHEN and CDR2 SYDVKM. V was cut by 11 bases and J by 6 bases, with 17 bases left in between. The V gene is TRBV28, the J gene TRBJ2-1; tentatively, D is TRBD1 (6 bases). The source of this sequence is a middle-aged man with COVID-19, enrolled during active disease. The specimen sequenced was peripheral blood. This CDR3 is CAGLGANGNEQFF. The CDR3 nucleotides are TGTGCCGGACTGGGGGCGAACGGCAATGAGCAGTTCTTC.